The entry that follows covers one T cell receptor beta chain sequence. Germline CDR1 LGHDT, CDR2 YNNKEL (reference sequence). With 0 bases removed from V and 7 bases from J, the gap between germline ends came to 13 bases. The CDR3 length is 15 residues. Assay: immunoSEQ multiplex PCR; the TCRdb copy retains only in-frame clones and omits some. This table holds about 200,000 clones, more than 85% found once. This sample was taken from a study of blood T cell repertoires in COVID-19. The chain links TRBV3-1 (or the pseudogene TRBV3-2) to TRBJ2-1; maybe TRBD2 (5 bases). The sequenced sample was peripheral blood. The receptor's source is a man aged 55 to 69 with COVID-19, enrolled during active disease. The CDR3 DNA sequence: TGTGCCAGCAGCCAAGAGCGGAGGTACACGAATGAGCAGTTCTTC. Translated: CASSQERRYTNEQFF.